Listed below are T cell receptor beta chains from one sample, sequenced in a study of cytomegalovirus exposure and HLA in healthy donors. This table comes from immunoSEQ multiplex PCR, and its TCRdb copy is limited to in-frame clones, with some not included. Of roughly 200,000 clones listed, around three quarters are singletons. The sequencing sample was made of PBMCs. Receptors originate from a woman aged 40 to 50 in good health and CMV-seronegative. Each CDR3 is given with its conserved first and last residue. Fields, in order: V gene, clone size, J gene, D gene, CDR3 protein, CDR3 DNA. D genes are given only for firm matches. The size field is filled for only some rows; it gives once, few, many or a size class.

V gene: TRBV5-1
clone size: -
J gene: TRBJ2-1
D gene: -
CDR3 protein: CASSLGPNGNEQFF
CDR3 DNA: TGCGCCAGCAGCTTGGGACCAAACGGGAATGAGCAGTTCTTC

V gene: TRBV9
clone size: -
J gene: TRBJ1-2
D gene: TRBD1
CDR3 protein: CASSGRDRGLSNYGYTF
CDR3 DNA: TGTGCCAGCAGCGGCCGGGACAGGGGGCTATCTAACTATGGCTACACCTTC

V gene: TRBV4-1
clone size: few
J gene: TRBJ1-6
D gene: -
CDR3 protein: CASSQDEVLHF
CDR3 DNA: TGCGCCAGCAGCCAAGATGAGGTCCTCCACTTT

V gene: TRBV29-1
clone size: -
J gene: TRBJ2-6
D gene: TRBD1
CDR3 protein: CSVNSGQGAGGANVLTF
CDR3 DNA: TGCAGCGTTAATTCGGGACAGGGGGCTGGAGGGGCCAACGTCCTGACTTTC

V gene: TRBV27
clone size: -
J gene: TRBJ2-5
D gene: TRBD2
CDR3 protein: CASSLSPSGSQETQYF
CDR3 DNA: TGTGCCAGCAGTTTATCTCCTAGCGGGTCGCAAGAGACCCAGTACTTC

V gene: TRBV12-5
clone size: -
J gene: TRBJ1-1
D gene: TRBD1
CDR3 protein: CASGSDREGSHEAFF
CDR3 DNA: TGTGCTAGTGGTTCGGACAGGGAGGGTTCACATGAAGCTTTCTTT

V gene: TRBV11-2
clone size: -
J gene: TRBJ1-2
D gene: TRBD1
CDR3 protein: CASSPGQGFSPRYTF
CDR3 DNA: TGTGCCAGCAGCCCGGGACAGGGTTTTTCACCTCGCTACACCTTC

V gene: TRBV5-1
clone size: -
J gene: TRBJ2-5
D gene: TRBD1
CDR3 protein: CASWIDRGETQYF
CDR3 DNA: TGCGCCAGCTGGATTGACAGGGGAGAGACCCAGTACTTC

V gene: TRBV5-6
clone size: -
J gene: TRBJ1-2
D gene: TRBD1
CDR3 protein: CASSWGQEGDGYTF
CDR3 DNA: TGTGCCAGCAGCTGGGGACAGGAGGGAGATGGCTACACCTTC

V gene: TRBV9
clone size: -
J gene: TRBJ2-2
D gene: TRBD1
CDR3 protein: CASSVATGGYTGELFF
CDR3 DNA: TGTGCCAGCAGCGTAGCTACAGGGGGGTACACCGGGGAGCTGTTTTTT

V gene: TRBV27
clone size: once
J gene: TRBJ2-7
D gene: TRBD1
CDR3 protein: CASSLRQGGEQYF
CDR3 DNA: TGTGCCAGCAGTCTTAGACAGGGGGGAGAGCAGTACTTC

V gene: TRBV27
clone size: -
J gene: TRBJ1-5
D gene: TRBD1
CDR3 protein: CASSSLDRAGGNQPQHF
CDR3 DNA: TGTGCCAGCAGTTCCTTGGACAGGGCCGGAGGGAATCAGCCCCAGCATTTT

V gene: TRBV4-1
clone size: -
J gene: TRBJ2-7
D gene: -
CDR3 protein: CASSHPTGRSYEQYF
CDR3 DNA: TGCGCCAGCAGCCACCCGACAGGAAGAAGCTACGAGCAGTACTTC

V gene: TRBV4-3
clone size: -
J gene: TRBJ2-7
D gene: TRBD2
CDR3 protein: CASSQVGPGTSEGQYF
CDR3 DNA: TGCGCCAGCAGCCAAGTGGGACCCGGGACTAGCGAAGGGCAGTACTTC

V gene: TRBV15
clone size: -
J gene: TRBJ2-3
D gene: TRBD2
CDR3 protein: CATSWSGGTDTQYF
CDR3 DNA: TGTGCCACCAGCTGGAGCGGGGGCACAGATACGCAGTATTTT

V gene: TRBV6-5
clone size: -
J gene: TRBJ2-5
D gene: -
CDR3 protein: CASRTGTQETQYF
CDR3 DNA: TGTGCCAGCAGAACCGGGACTCAAGAGACCCAGTACTTC